This is a list of T cell receptor beta chains from one sample in a study of blood T cells in healthy people across ages. TCRdb independently ran MiXCR on the 5' RACE reads; one entry per CDR3 protein. The sample has just under 550,000 distinct CDR3 sequences; around 24% are singletons. The sample was also linked to a second study, of T cells of mothers and their children.

Input material: blood. The receptor set was obtained from a boy aged 5-17 years in good health. Both conserved end residues are part of each CDR3. D genes are given only for firm matches. Expanded clones are given a class, and other clones once, few, many or no size at all.

14	TRBV4-3	NA	TRBJ2-7	NA	TGCGCCAGCAGCCCCTCAGCTTACTCCTACGAGCAGTACTTC	CASSPSAYSYEQYF
15	TRBV20-1	NA	TRBJ1-1	NA	TGCAGTGCTAGACCTCCCGGAGGGGAGAACACTGAAGCCTTCTTT	CSARPPGGENTEAFF
17	TRBV11-2	NA	TRBJ2-6	NA	TGTGCCAGCAGCTTAAGCGGCGGGGTGCCCGGGGCCAACGTCCTGACTTTC	CASSLSGGVPGANVLTF
17	TRBV7-2	NA	TRBJ1-6	TRBD1	TGTGCCAGCAGCTCTAGAGGGGGCGGGGGCCGAAATTCACCCCTCCACTTT	CASSSRGGGGRNSPLHF
15	TRBV12-3/TRBV12-4	NA	TRBJ2-2	TRBD1	TGTGCCAGCAGTTTTAAGGGGGCGGGCACCGGGGAGCTGTTTTTT	CASSFKGAGTGELFF
13	TRBV2	few	TRBJ2-5	TRBD2	TGTGCCAGCAGGGGGGGGTACTCCGAGACCCAGTACTTC	CASRGGYSETQYF
11	TRBV7-3	few	TRBJ2-3	NA	TGTGCCAGTCCTGGTACAGATACGCAGTATTTT	CASPGTDTQYF
13	TRBV24-1	NA	TRBJ2-3	NA	TGTGCCACCAGTGGGGGGTACCAGGATACGCAGTATTTT	CATSGGYQDTQYF
14	TRBV29-1	NA	TRBJ2-1	NA	TGCAGCGTTGAAGCGGCGGGATCATACAATGAGCAGTTCTTC	CSVEAAGSYNEQFF
16	TRBV4-2	few	TRBJ2-4	TRBD1	TGTGCCAGCAGCCAGGGCGAACAGGGGCCTGGGAACATTCAGTACTTC	CASSQGEQGPGNIQYF
19	TRBV20-1	few	TRBJ1-1	NA	TGCAGTGCTAGAGGCTTTGAATTCGTTAGGGGGGTTATCGACACTGAAGCTTTCTTT	CSARGFEFVRGVIDTEAFF
17	TRBV7-9	NA	TRBJ2-5	NA	TGTGCCAGCACTGAGGATGGGCATGCTGACGGGGTTCGAAGCCTGTTCTTC	CASTEDGHADGVRSLFF
15	TRBV4-3	NA	TRBJ2-7	NA	TGCGCCAGCAGCCCGAGGGTGGTGGGTCCCCACGAGCAGTACTTC	CASSPRVVGPHEQYF
14	TRBV12-3/TRBV12-4	few	TRBJ2-5	NA	TGTGCCAGCACCCTAGAGGGGTACCAAGAGACCCAGTACTTC	CASTLEGYQETQYF
17	TRBV15	NA	TRBJ2-1	TRBD2	TGTGCCACCAGCAGAGAGATAGCGGGAGGCCCATACAATGAGCAGTTCTTC	CATSREIAGGPYNEQFF
11	TRBV6-5	few	TRBJ1-2	NA	TGTGCCAGCAGTTACCCGGGAGGCTACACCTTC	CASSYPGGYTF
15	TRBV27	NA	TRBJ2-7	NA	TGTGCCAGCAGCCCAGGGGTCCTAGCTACCCTAGAGCAGTACTTC	CASSPGVLATLEQYF
16	TRBV3-1	NA	TRBJ2-2	NA	TGTGCCAGCAGCCCCTTGGGACAATGGAGGTCCGGGGAGCTGTTTTTT	CASSPLGQWRSGELFF
15	TRBV6-6	few	TRBJ2-1	NA	TGTGCCAGCAGTTCTCCGACTCAAACTAACAATGAGCAGTTCTTC	CASSSPTQTNNEQFF
17	TRBV4-3	few	TRBJ2-2	TRBD2	TGCGCCAGCAGCCAAGTCAGCGGGACCTACAACACCGGGGAGCTGTTTTTT	CASSQVSGTYNTGELFF
14	TRBV7-2	NA	TRBJ2-3	NA	TGTGCCAGCAGCTTAATGGAAGGGGCAGATACGCAGTATTTT	CASSLMEGADTQYF
15	TRBV7-9	NA	TRBJ2-5	NA	TGTGCCACCCTGGACAGCAACAAGTACCAAGAGACCCAGTACTTC	CATLDSNKYQETQYF
11	TRBV29-1	NA	TRBJ1-2	NA	TGCAGCGTTGAAGGCAGGGGATTGTACACCTTC	CSVEGRGLYTF
14	TRBV15	NA	TRBJ1-6	NA	TGTGCCACCAGCAGAGATGGGGGGGGAGGACCCCTCCACTTT	CATSRDGGGGPLHF
19	TRBV2	NA	TRBJ2-5	TRBD2	TGTGCCAGCAGTGAATTATTCGGGCTAGCGGGAGTAGGTGGCGAGACCCAGTACTTC	CASSELFGLAGVGGETQYF
14	TRBV29-1	NA	TRBJ2-1	NA	TGCAGCGTTTCCCCAGTGAGCTCCTACAATGAGCAGTTCTTC	CSVSPVSSYNEQFF
14	TRBV4-3	few	TRBJ2-7	NA	TGCGCCAGCAGCCTAGGTGTAGCATCCTACGAGCAGTACTTC	CASSLGVASYEQYF
15	TRBV7-2	once	TRBJ2-7	NA	TGTGCCAGCCCCCCGGGACAAATAATTCACTACGAGCAGTACTTC	CASPPGQIIHYEQYF
15	TRBV27	NA	TRBJ2-7	TRBD2	TGTGCCAGCAGTTTAATAACTAGCGGGAAGTACGAGCAGTACTTC	CASSLITSGKYEQYF
13	TRBV7-2	few	TRBJ2-4	TRBD1	TGTGCCAGCAGCTTACAACGGACAGGTCTTCAGTACTTC	CASSLQRTGLQYF
14	TRBV12-3/TRBV12-4	NA	TRBJ2-4	NA	TGTGCCAGCAGTTTAGTGGGGGTTGGCGACATTCAGTACTTC	CASSLVGVGDIQYF
16	TRBV6-6	few	TRBJ1-3	NA	TGTGCCAGCAGTTACTCTGTTGGGATGGGCGGAAACACCATATATTTT	CASSYSVGMGGNTIYF
17	TRBV3-1	NA	TRBJ2-1	NA	TGTGCCAGCAGCCCCCTCCCTAGGCGGGGGCTCTACAATGAGCAGTTCTTC	CASSPLPRRGLYNEQFF
16	TRBV24-1	NA	TRBJ2-1	TRBD1	TGTGCCGCCAGGGACACAAGGACAGGGCCCTACAATGAGCAGTTCTTC	CAARDTRTGPYNEQFF
13	TRBV4-3	NA	TRBJ2-7	NA	TGCGCCAGCAGCCACCTCGACCGTCACGAGCAGTACTTC	CASSHLDRHEQYF
14	TRBV12-3/TRBV12-4	few	TRBJ2-7	TRBD1	TGTGCCAGCAGTCCATATGACAGGGGGAACGAGCAGTACTTC	CASSPYDRGNEQYF
14	TRBV28	NA	TRBJ2-7	TRBD2	TGTGCCAGCAGTTCGACTAGCGGGAGATACGAGCAGTACTTC	CASSSTSGRYEQYF
14	TRBV9	NA	TRBJ1-1	NA	TGTGCCAGCAGCGTAGCGGGGAGAGGGACTGAAGCTTTCTTT	CASSVAGRGTEAFF
15	TRBV7-8	NA	TRBJ2-7	TRBD1	TGTGCCAGCAGCTATTCAGGGGGACCCCCCTACGAGCAGTACTTC	CASSYSGGPPYEQYF
16	TRBV7-2	NA	TRBJ2-7	TRBD1	TGTGCCAGCAGCTCCCCGCTGGACAGGGGCAACTACGAGCAGTACTTC	CASSSPLDRGNYEQYF
14	TRBV20-1	NA	TRBJ1-1	NA	TGCAGTGCTCGATCCCCGGCAGGCAACACTGAAGCTTTCTTT	CSARSPAGNTEAFF
14	TRBV5-6	NA	TRBJ1-4	NA	TGTGCCAGCAGCTTGGGTTACACTTCTGAAAAACTGTTTTTT	CASSLGYTSEKLFF
15	TRBV18	few	TRBJ1-2	NA	TGTGCCAGCTCACCGGACAGTAATTCTAACTATGGCTACACCTTC	CASSPDSNSNYGYTF
17	TRBV28	few	TRBJ2-5	NA	TGTGCCAGCAGTTTATCCGTTCACAGGGCCGCTCAAGAGACCCAGTACTTC	CASSLSVHRAAQETQYF
15	TRBV7-9	NA	TRBJ2-5	TRBD2	TGTGCCAGCAGCTATACGCGGGGGGGCCCAGAGACCCAGTACTTC	CASSYTRGGPETQYF
11	TRBV2	NA	TRBJ2-5	TRBD1	TGTGCCAGCAGCGACAGGGACATCCAGTACTTC	CASSDRDIQYF
14	TRBV9	few	TRBJ2-5	NA	TGTGCCAGCAGCAAGAGCTTTTCCCAAGAGACCCAGTACTTC	CASSKSFSQETQYF
17	TRBV10-3	few	TRBJ2-4	NA	TGTGCCATCAGTGAGTCGATGGGCAGGGAGGTCAAAAACATTCAGTACTTC	CAISESMGREVKNIQYF
15	TRBV13	few	TRBJ2-6	NA	TGTGCCAGCAGCTTAACTAGCCCTGGGGCCAACGTCCTGACTTTC	CASSLTSPGANVLTF
14	TRBV5-6	NA	TRBJ2-5	NA	TGTGCCAGCAGCTTGGTGGAGGGGGAAGAGACCCAGTACTTC	CASSLVEGEETQYF
10	TRBV20-1	few	TRBJ2-7	NA	TGCAGTGCCCTCCTATACGAGCAGTACTTC	CSALLYEQYF
15	TRBV11-2	NA	TRBJ2-7	NA	TGTGCCAGCAGCTTAGGTCGGCAGACAGCCTACGAGCAGTACTTC	CASSLGRQTAYEQYF
16	TRBV6-6	few	TRBJ1-5	TRBD1	TGTGCCAGCAGTTACCCGGACAGGGACGGCAATCAGCCCCAGCATTTT	CASSYPDRDGNQPQHF